Listed here are 18 T cell receptor beta chains from one sample, sequenced in a study of T cells after yellow fever vaccination. In TCRdb, the 5' RACE reads were re-called with MiXCR into one record per CDR3 protein. The sample includes 70,000 or so distinct CDR3 sequences, roughly 6% of them seen just once. This material consisted of CD4+ T cells sorted from PBMCs, taken around 16 days after the first yellow fever vaccination. The receptors shown here come from a man in his late teens or twenties who received the YFV17D yellow fever vaccine.

In its sample, this clonotype was seen many times. The CDR3: CASSPAPAGTDTQYF. The CDR3 bases are TGCGCCAGCAGCCCCGCCCCAGCCGGCACAGATACGCAGTATTTT. The chain has TRBV5-1 and TRBJ2-3; no definite D call. There are 15 residues in the CDR3. Germline-derived CDR1 and CDR2 are SGHRS and YFSETQ. Trimming removed 4 bases from V and 1 base from J, with 13 bases in between.

This clonotype was detected ten times or more. The V and J genes are TRBV20-1 and TRBJ2-7; no definite D call. V was trimmed by 3 bases and J by 1 base, leaving 13 bases between them. This CDR3 spans 14 amino acids. Germline V lookup: CDR1 DFQATT, CDR2 SNEGSKA (reference sequence). CDR3 sequence: CSASWPGSSYEQYF. In nucleotides, the CDR3 is TGCAGTGCTAGTTGGCCGGGCTCATCCTACGAGCAGTACTTC.

This clonotype was observed at least ten times. The chain combines TRBV4-2 with TRBJ2-5; 7 bases are a match to TRBD1. The germline gives CDR1 LGHNA, CDR2 YNFKEQ. V was clipped by 1 base and J by 2 bases; unmatched bases: 4. CDR3 size: 15 residues. The CDR3 nucleotides read TGTGCCAGCAGCCAAGCCTCGGGACAGCAAGAGACCCAGTACTTC. Translation gives CASSQASGQQETQYF.

This clonotype was seen a handful of times. This rearrangement joins TRBV5-4 to TRBJ2-2; no definite D call. V was cut by 0 bases and J by 2 bases, with 8 bases left in between. The CDR3 is 15 residues long. Germline V lookup: CDR1 SGHNT, CDR2 YYREEE (reference sequence). The CDR3 is CASSLVHTNTGELFF. The CDR3 DNA sequence: TGTGCCAGCAGCTTGGTTCATACAAACACCGGGGAGCTGTTTTTT.

V and J are TRBV5-3 and TRBJ1-1; D not resolved. TRBV5-3 is an ORF, with its function uncertain. The V end was cut by 8 bases, the J end by 2 bases, with 16 bases between. The CDR3 is 14 amino acids. CDR3 loop: CASGPGLINTEAFF. CDR3 coding DNA: TGTGCCAGCGGCCCCGGGCTCATCAACACTGAAGCTTTCTTT.

This clonotype occurred many times. The chain couples TRBV2 to TRBJ1-4, with a weak D call TRBD1 (6 bases). Germline loops: CDR1 SNHLY, CDR2 FYNNEI. The CDR3 is made up of 17 amino acids. V dropped 9 bases and J dropped 7 bases, with 27 bases sitting between them. The DNA for the CDR3 is TGTGCCAGTCGATTCAGGGGCCGCGGAGAGTACGTTGAAAAACTGTTTTTT. It specifies CASRFRGRGEYVEKLFF.

This clonotype was observed many times. The rearrangement links TRBV27 to TRBJ2-3; maybe TRBD2 (5 bases). Germline-derived CDR1 and CDR2 are MNHEY and SMNVEV (reference sequence). V lost 8 bases to trimming and J lost 3 bases, with 12 bases between them. The length of the CDR3 is 13 residues. The CDR3 DNA reads as TGTGCCAGCTCACTAGGAACTACAGATACGCAGTATTTT. It yields the protein CASSLGTTDTQYF.

There are many counts of this clonotype. The chain uses TRBV27 and TRBJ2-5; D uncertain. V was clipped by 5 bases and J by 2 bases, with 18 bases between them. In germline, CDR1 is MNHEY, CDR2 SMNVEV (reference sequence). This CDR3 spans 16 amino acids. CDR3 sequence: CASSLSDRPTQETQYF. In nucleotides, the CDR3 is TGTGCCAGCAGTCTTTCGGACCGACCCACACAAGAGACCCAGTACTTC.

The table lists this clonotype with many counts. V is TRBV25-1 and J is TRBJ2-1; 8 nucleotides line up with TRBD2. The CDR3 consists of 16 residues. Germline CDR1 reads MGHDK; CDR2 reads SYGVNS. The ends lost 3 bases at V and 1 base at J; junction bases unmatched: 5. The DNA of the CDR3 is TGTGCCAGCAGTGATACTAGCGGACCATCCTACAATGAGCAGTTCTTC. It codes for CASSDTSGPSYNEQFF.

The table lists this clonotype with many counts. This rearrangement joins TRBV11-2 to TRBJ2-7; D possibly corresponds to TRBD1 (6 bases). V was clipped by 5 bases and J by 2 bases, with 19 bases between them. The CDR3 has 16 amino acids. CDR1 and CDR2 (germline): SGHAT, FQNNGV. CDR3 sequence reads: CASSPPPRRGAYEQYF. CDR3 bases: TGTGCCAGCAGCCCACCCCCACGCAGGGGAGCCTACGAGCAGTACTTC. The variable domain in full, completed from reference TRBV11-2 and TRBJ2-7, reads EAGVAQSPRYKIIEKRQSVAFWCNPISGHATLYWYQQILGQGPKLLIQFQNNGVVDDSQLPKDRFSAERLKGVDSTLKIQPAKLEDSAVYLCASSPPPRRGAYEQYFGPGTRLTVT.

This clonotype was observed many times. This chain joins TRBV2 and TRBJ2-1; 9 nucleotides match TRBD2. In germline, CDR1 is SNHLY, CDR2 FYNNEI. The ends lost 6 bases at V and 2 bases at J; junction bases unmatched: 2. This CDR3 is 14 amino acids long. The CDR3 spells CASRERGAYNEQFF. The CDR3, as DNA: TGTGCCAGCAGGGAGCGGGGGGCCTACAATGAGCAGTTCTTC.

J is TRBJ2-1 and V is TRBV5-1, with D unclear. This CDR3 contains 12 residues. Deletions cut 6 bases from V and 8 bases from J, with 12 bases between. CDR1 is SGHRS, CDR2 YFSETQ, per germline. In DNA, the CDR3 is TGCGCCAGCATCTTCGCCACCGATGAGCAGTTCTTC. It yields the protein CASIFATDEQFF.

This clonotype was picked up many times. The V and J genes are TRBV5-8 and TRBJ1-4; 7 bases fit TRBD1. V shed 1 base and J 8 bases; nucleotides not matched to a gene: 5. The CDR3 contains 14 residues. The germline V gene has CDR1 SGHTS and CDR2 YDEGEE. The CDR3 bases are TGTGCCAGCAGCTTGACAGGGGCGGTCGAAAAACTGTTTTTT. Residues: CASSLTGAVEKLFF.

There are many counts of this clonotype. This chain links TRBV19 with TRBJ1-4, with 9 bases matching TRBD1. The CDR3 is 15 residues long. The germline V gene encodes CDR1 LNHDA and CDR2 SQIVND (reference sequence). J gave up 8 bases and V 4 bases, and 8 bases lay outside the gene matches. The CDR3 DNA is TGTGCCAGTAGTAATCGGGACAGGGTACGAGAAAAACTGTTTTTT. Protein product: CASSNRDRVREKLFF.

This clonotype was counted many times. The chain is built from TRBV7-2 and TRBJ2-2; possibly TRBD1 for D (6 bases). V gave up 2 bases and J gave up 5 bases, with 15 bases separating them. Germline lookup yields CDR1 SGHTA and CDR2 FQGNSA. The CDR3 contains 16 residues. CDR3 sequence reads: CASSLLAGVKTGELFF. The CDR3 coding sequence is TGTGCCAGCAGCTTACTGGCAGGGGTTAAGACCGGGGAGCTGTTTTTT.

This clonotype was counted at least ten times. V is TRBV7-9 and J is TRBJ2-1; D gene ambiguous. V was pared by 7 bases and J by 5 bases, with 15 bases between. Germline loops: CDR1 SEHNR, CDR2 FQNEAQ (reference sequence). This CDR3 has 14 residues. The CDR3 DNA follows: TGTGCCAGCATTCGAAGTGGCGGAAACAATGAGCAGTTCTTC. Protein: CASIRSGGNNEQFF.

This clonotype was observed many times. The chain is built from TRBV7-2 and TRBJ1-1, with D hard to call. Germline values: CDR1 SGHTA, CDR2 FQGNSA. V lost 5 bases, J lost 6 bases, and 22 bases lay in between. This CDR3 has 16 residues. The chain's CDR3 is CASSLITSSPRAEAFF. CDR3 DNA sequence: TGTGCCAGCAGCCTAATTACCTCCTCACCTCGGGCTGAAGCTTTCTTT.

This clonotype appeared many times. The chain employs TRBV10-3 and TRBJ2-7, with 12 bases identical to TRBD1. This CDR3 is 15 amino acids long. From germline, CDR1 is ENHRY and CDR2 SYGVKD. The J segment lost 7 bases and the V segment lost 3 bases, leaving 7 bases of the junction unmatched. As DNA, the CDR3 is TGTGCCATCAGTGATTACGGGACAGGGGGCGAAGAGCAGTACTTC. Its translation: CAISDYGTGGEEQYF.